Listed here are 11 T cell receptor beta chains from one sample, sequenced in a study of T cell changes during pregnancy in multiple sclerosis. Sequenced by immunoSEQ multiplex PCR; TCRdb stores in-frame clones only, minus some. The sample consists of tens of thousands of clones, 91% of them appearing once. Sequenced material: CD4+ T cells from peripheral blood mononuclear cells, taken in the third trimester of pregnancy. These receptors all stem from a female donor in good health, enrolled as a control in a pregnancy study.

The chain is built from TRBV2 and TRBJ1-2, with D possibly being TRBD1 (5 bases). Germline V gene sequence: CDR1 SNHLY, CDR2 FYNNEI. The CDR3 totals 15 residues. The germline V and J ends were trimmed by 3 bases and 5 bases, with 16 bases remaining between them. The DNA for the CDR3 is TGTGCCAGCAGTGATTTCGGCGACAGCATTTATGGCTACACCTTC. This translates into CASSDFGDSIYGYTF.

The V gene is TRBV19, the J gene TRBJ2-1; unclear D gene. Germline CDR1 LNHDA, CDR2 SQIVND (reference sequence). The CDR3 totals 13 residues. The V end was cut by 7 bases, the J end by 8 bases, with 15 bases between. The CDR3 here is CASNRGVWYEQFF. CDR3 DNA: TGTGCCAGTAATCGCGGCGTTTGGTATGAGCAGTTCTTC.

V and J are TRBV18 and TRBJ1-6, with D possibly being TRBD1 (6 bases). There are 18 residues in the CDR3. The germline V gene encodes CDR1 KGHSH and CDR2 LQKENI. V lost 6 bases and J lost 3, with 21 bases in between. CDR3 sequence reads: CASSDRDRRRLYNSPLHF. CDR3 in DNA: TGTGCCAGCTCCGACAGAGACAGGAGGCGCCTCTATAATTCACCCCTCCACTTT.

The chain employs TRBV5-1 and TRBJ2-5; 10 bases fit TRBD1. Germline CDR1 is SGHRS and CDR2 is YFSETQ. This CDR3 contains 15 residues. The junction had 9 bases not matched to a gene; V was cut back by 5 bases and J by 5 bases. Here the CDR3 reads CASRSGTGVAETQYF. CDR3 nucleotides: TGCGCCAGCAGGTCCGGGACAGGGGTGGCGGAGACCCAGTACTTC. Together with reference TRBV5-1 and TRBJ2-5, the CDR3 gives the full variable domain: KAGVTQTPRYLIKTRGQQVTLSCSPISGHRSVSWYQQTPGQGLQFLFEYFSETQRNKGNFPGRFSGRQFSNSRSEMNVSTLELGDSALYLCASRSGTGVAETQYFGPGTRLLVL.

V usage is TRBV30 and J usage is TRBJ1-3; the D gene is possibly TRBD1 (5 bases). V was trimmed by 1 base and J by 3 bases, leaving 7 bases between them. The CDR3 runs 13 residues. CDR1 and CDR2 from the germline V gene are GTSNPN and SVGIG (reference sequence). Written as DNA, the CDR3 is TGTGCCTGGAGTGCTGACAGTGGAAACACCATATATTTT. It encodes CAWSADSGNTIYF.

This clone was found once. The chain recombines TRBV6-5 with TRBJ2-3, with 8 bases identical to TRBD2. V shed 7 bases, J shed 1 base, and the junction held 1 base outside the gene matches. From germline, CDR1 is MNHEY and CDR2 SVGAGI. This CDR3 spans 13 amino acids. CDR3 region: CASKRGRTDTQYF. CDR3 nucleotide sequence: TGTGCCAGCAAGCGGGGGCGCACAGATACGCAGTATTTT.

This sequence joins TRBV11-2 and TRBJ1-3; D call uncertain. The CDR3 extends over 15 amino acids. The germline V and J ends were trimmed by 5 bases and 4 bases, with 15 bases remaining between them. Per the germline V gene, CDR1 is SGHAT and CDR2 is FQNNGV. The CDR3 DNA sequence: TGTGCCAGCAGCCCCGGTGACTCCGTGGGAAACACCATATATTTT. Amino acids: CASSPGDSVGNTIYF.

V is TRBV2 and J is TRBJ1-2, with TRBD1 as a possible D gene (5 bases). From germline, CDR1 is SNHLY and CDR2 FYNNEI. The CDR3 contains 13 residues. Trimming shortened V by 6 bases and J by 3 bases, and 11 bases separated the two germline ends. CDR3 sequence: CASSGQGDYGYTF. CDR3 DNA sequence: TGTGCCAGCAGCGGGCAGGGTGACTATGGCTACACCTTC.

The chain combines TRBV30 with TRBJ2-3; TRBD1 might be the D (6 bases). The CDR3 totals 12 residues. Germline loops: CDR1 GTSNPN, CDR2 SVGIG (reference sequence). The V end was cut by 2 bases, the J end by 14 bases, with 17 bases between. CDR3 DNA sequence: TGTGCCTGGAGTCGGGACACGCGAAATCGGTATTTT. It translates to CAWSRDTRNRYF.

CDR3 sequence (DNA): TGTGCCAGCAGCTCGGGACAGGGGCGTTCTTGGAACACTGAAGCTTTCTTT. Encoded protein: CASSSGQGRSWNTEAFF. The chain uses TRBV7-3 and TRBJ1-1; TRBD1 matches at 10 bases. Germline V gene lookup returns CDR1 SGHTA and CDR2 FQGTGA. CDR3 length: 17 amino acids. V trimming: 4 bases; J trimming: 1 base; junction bases outside the gene matches: 9.

The chain has TRBV5-6 and TRBJ2-7, with 9 bases fitting TRBD1. CDR1 is SGHDT and CDR2 is YYEEEE in the germline V gene. CDR3 length: 16 residues. After removal of 4 bases from V and 3 bases from J, the junction contained 11 bases not matched to a gene. CDR3 sequence (DNA): TGTGCCAGCAGCCGTTCCCCGGGACAGGGAATCTACGAGCAGTACTTC. As protein: CASSRSPGQGIYEQYF.